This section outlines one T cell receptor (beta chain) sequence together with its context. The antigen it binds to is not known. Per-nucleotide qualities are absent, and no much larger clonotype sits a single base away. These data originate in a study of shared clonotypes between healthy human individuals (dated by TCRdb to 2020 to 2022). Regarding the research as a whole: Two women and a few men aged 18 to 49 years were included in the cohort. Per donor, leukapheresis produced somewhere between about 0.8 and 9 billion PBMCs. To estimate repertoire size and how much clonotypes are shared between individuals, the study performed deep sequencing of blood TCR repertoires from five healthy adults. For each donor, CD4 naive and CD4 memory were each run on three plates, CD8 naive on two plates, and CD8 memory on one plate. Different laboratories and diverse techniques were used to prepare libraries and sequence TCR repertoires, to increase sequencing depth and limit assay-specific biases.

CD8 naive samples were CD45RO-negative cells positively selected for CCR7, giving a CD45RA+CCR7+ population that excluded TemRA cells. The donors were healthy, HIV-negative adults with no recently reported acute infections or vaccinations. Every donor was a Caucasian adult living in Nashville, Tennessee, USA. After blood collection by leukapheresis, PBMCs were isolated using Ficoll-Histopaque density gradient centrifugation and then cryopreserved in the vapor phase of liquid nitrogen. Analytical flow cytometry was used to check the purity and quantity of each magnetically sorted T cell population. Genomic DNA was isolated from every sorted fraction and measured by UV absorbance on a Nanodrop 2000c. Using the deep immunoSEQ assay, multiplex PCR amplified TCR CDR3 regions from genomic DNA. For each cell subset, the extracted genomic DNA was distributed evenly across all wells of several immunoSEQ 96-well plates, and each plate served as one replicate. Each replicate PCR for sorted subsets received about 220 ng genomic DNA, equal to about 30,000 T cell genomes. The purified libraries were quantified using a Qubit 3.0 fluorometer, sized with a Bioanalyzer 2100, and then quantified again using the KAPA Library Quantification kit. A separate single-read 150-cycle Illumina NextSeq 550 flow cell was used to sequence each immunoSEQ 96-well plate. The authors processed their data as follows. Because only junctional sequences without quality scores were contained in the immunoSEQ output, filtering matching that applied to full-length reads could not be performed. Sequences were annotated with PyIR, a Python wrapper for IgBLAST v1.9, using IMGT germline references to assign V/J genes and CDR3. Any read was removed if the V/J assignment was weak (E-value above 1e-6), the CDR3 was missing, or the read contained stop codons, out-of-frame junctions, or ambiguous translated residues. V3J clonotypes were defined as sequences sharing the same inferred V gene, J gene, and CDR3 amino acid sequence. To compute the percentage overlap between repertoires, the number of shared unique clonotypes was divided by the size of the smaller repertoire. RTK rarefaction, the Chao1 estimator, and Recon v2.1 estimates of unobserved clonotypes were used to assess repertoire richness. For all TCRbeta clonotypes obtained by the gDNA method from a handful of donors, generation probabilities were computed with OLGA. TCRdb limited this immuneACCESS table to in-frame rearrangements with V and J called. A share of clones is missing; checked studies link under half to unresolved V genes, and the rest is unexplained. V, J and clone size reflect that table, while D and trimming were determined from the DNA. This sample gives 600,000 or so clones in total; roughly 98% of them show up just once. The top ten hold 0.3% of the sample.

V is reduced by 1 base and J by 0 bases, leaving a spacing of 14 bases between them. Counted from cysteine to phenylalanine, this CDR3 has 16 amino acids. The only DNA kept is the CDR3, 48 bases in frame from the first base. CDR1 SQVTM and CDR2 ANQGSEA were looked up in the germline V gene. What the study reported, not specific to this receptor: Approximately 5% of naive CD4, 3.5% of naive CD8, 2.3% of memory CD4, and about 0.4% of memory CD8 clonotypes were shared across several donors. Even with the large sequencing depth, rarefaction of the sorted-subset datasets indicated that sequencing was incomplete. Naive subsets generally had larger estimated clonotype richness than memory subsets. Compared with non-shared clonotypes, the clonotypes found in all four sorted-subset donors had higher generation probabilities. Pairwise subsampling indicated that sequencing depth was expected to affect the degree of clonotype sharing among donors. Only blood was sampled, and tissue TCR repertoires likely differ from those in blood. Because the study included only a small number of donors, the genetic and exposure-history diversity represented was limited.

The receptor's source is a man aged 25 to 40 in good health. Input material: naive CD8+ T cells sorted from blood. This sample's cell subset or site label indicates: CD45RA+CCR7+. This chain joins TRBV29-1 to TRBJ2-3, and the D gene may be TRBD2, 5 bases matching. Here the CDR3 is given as CSVEGPLRTSTDTQYF. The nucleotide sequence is TGCAGCGTTGAAGGTCCTTTGCGGACTAGCACAGATACGCAGTATTTT.